What follows are 24 T cell receptor beta chains derived from one specimen sequenced in a study of blood T cell repertoires in COVID-19. Assay used: immunoSEQ multiplex PCR; TCRdb lists only in-frame clones, some missing. The sample yields roughly 40,000 clones, about 85% seen once. Sequencing was carried out using peripheral blood. These receptor sequences come from an elderly woman with acute or convalescent COVID-19.

This clone was found a few times. The rearrangement joins TRBV6-6 to TRBJ2-2, with D perhaps matching TRBD2 (5 bases). The CDR3 contains 14 residues. V lost 11 bases, J lost 0 bases, and 13 bases lay in between. Germline values: CDR1 MNHNY, CDR2 SVGAGI (reference sequence). CDR3 residues: CACRVDSNTGELFF. CDR3 DNA sequence: TGTGCCTGCCGCGTGGACTCGAACACCGGGGAGCTGTTTTTT.

The CDR3 loop is CATQRAPEAGDTQYF. CDR3 DNA: TGTGCCACACAGAGAGCGCCCGAAGCGGGAGATACGCAGTATTTT. This sequence joins TRBV10-3 and TRBJ2-3, with a tentative D call TRBD2 (6 bases). Germline V gives CDR1 ENHRY, CDR2 SYGVKD. Trimming stripped 10 bases from V and 5 bases from J, with 22 bases between. This CDR3 comprises 15 residues.

The chain has TRBV19 and TRBJ2-4; a possible D gene is TRBD1 (6 bases). The V end lost 10 bases, the J end lost 8 bases, and 21 bases lay between the germline ends. The CDR3 totals 14 residues. Germline CDR1 reads LNHDA; CDR2 reads SQIVND (reference sequence). CDR3 nucleotides: TGTGCCACCGCAGGGGCGTCAGAGAGTGACATTCAGTACTTC. It specifies CATAGASESDIQYF.

The chain recombines TRBV9 with TRBJ1-2; TRBD1 might be the D (5 bases). CDR3 size: 15 residues. In germline, CDR1 is SGDLS, CDR2 YYNGEE. V was clipped by 1 base and J by 3 bases, with 13 bases between them. The DNA of the CDR3 is TGTGCCAGCAGCGTAAGATGGGGCGCCGACTATGGCTACACCTTC. Translation: CASSVRWGADYGYTF.

This clone came up once. The gene calls are TRBV7-2 and TRBJ2-1; 7 bases line up with TRBD2. Trimming cost V 6 bases and J 7 bases; bases outside gene matches: 12. Germline CDR1 SGHTA, CDR2 FQGNSA. This CDR3 contains 15 residues. The CDR3 reads CASRGGTPTRNEQFF. CDR3 nucleotides: TGTGCCAGCAGGGGAGGGACTCCGACGCGAAATGAGCAGTTCTTC.

The chain joins TRBV2 to TRBJ1-4; tentative D call: TRBD1 (6 bases). V gave up 11 bases and J gave up 8 bases, with 18 bases separating them. Germline CDR1 and CDR2: SNHLY and FYNNEI. The CDR3 sequence is 13 residues long. As DNA, the CDR3 is TGTGCCGCAACTGGGGGGGCTCGGGAAAAACTGTTTTTT. Amino acid sequence: CAATGGAREKLFF.

The V and J genes are TRBV28 and TRBJ1-2; 8 nucleotides line up with TRBD1. The CDR3 has 12 amino acids. Trimming removed 7 bases from V and 2 bases from J; junction bases left unmatched: 0. Per the germline V gene, CDR1 is MDHEN and CDR2 is SYDVKM. The CDR3 region is CASNRGNYGYTF. As DNA, the CDR3 is TGTGCCAGCAACAGGGGGAACTATGGCTACACCTTC.

This chain connects TRBV18 to TRBJ1-1, with 8 bases lining up with TRBD1. V shed 2 bases and J 3 bases; nucleotides not matched to a gene: 8. CDR3 length equals 16 residues. Germline CDR1 KGHSH, CDR2 LQKENI. The CDR3 sequence is CASSPKSGGGDTEAFF. The CDR3 nucleotides are TGTGCCAGCTCACCAAAATCAGGGGGCGGTGACACTGAAGCTTTCTTT.

This clone appeared a single time. The chain recombines TRBV5-1 with TRBJ2-5, with a tentative D call TRBD2 (5 bases). Germline V gene lookup returns CDR1 SGHRS and CDR2 YFSETQ. The V and J ends lost 0 bases and 0 bases respectively, with 12 bases between them. This CDR3 has 16 amino acids. CDR3 nucleotides: TGCGCCAGCAGCTTGGGTATACTAGACAACCAAGAGACCCAGTACTTC. Translating gives CASSLGILDNQETQYF.

The chain combines TRBV6-5 with TRBJ2-5; maybe TRBD2 (5 bases). Germline CDR1 and CDR2: MNHEY and SVGAGI. V was pared by 4 bases and J by 5 bases, with 8 bases between. The CDR3 extends over 12 amino acids. The CDR3 here is CASSSPGETQYF. The CDR3 DNA reads TGTGCCAGCAGTTCCCCGGGGGAGACCCAGTACTTC.

The chain is built from TRBV30 and TRBJ1-3; 9 positions agree with TRBD1. CDR1 and CDR2 from the germline V gene are GTSNPN and SVGIG (reference sequence). This CDR3 spans 15 amino acids. V was pared by 5 bases and J by 2 bases, with 7 bases of the junction left unmatched. CDR3 amino acids: CAWRQQGAPGNTIYF. The CDR3 DNA reads TGTGCCTGGCGGCAACAGGGGGCCCCTGGAAACACCATATATTTT.

This chain connects TRBV4-2 to TRBJ2-3; 7 bases line up with TRBD2. Germline CDR1 is LGHNA and CDR2 is YNFKEQ. Unmatched junction bases numbered 13, after V lost 4 bases and J lost 0 bases. There are 18 residues in the CDR3. In DNA, the CDR3 is TGTGCCAGCAGCCCCCACCGCTCCGGGACTACCAGCACAGATACGCAGTATTTT. This codes for CASSPHRSGTTSTDTQYF.

The chain has TRBV3-1 (or the pseudogene TRBV3-2) and TRBJ1-1, with 10 positions matching TRBD1. Germline CDR1 reads LGHDT; CDR2 reads YNNKEL (reference sequence). The V and J ends lost 1 base and 5 bases, in that order; junction bases with no gene match: 4. The CDR3 extends over 15 amino acids. The CDR3 reads CASSQGTGGWTEAFF. The CDR3 DNA follows: TGTGCCAGCAGCCAAGGGACAGGGGGATGGACTGAAGCTTTCTTT.

The chain combines TRBV3-1 (or the pseudogene TRBV3-2) with TRBJ2-1; 11 positions match TRBD2. The V gene's germline CDR1 is LGHDT and CDR2 YNNKEL (reference sequence). Losses at the gene ends were 0 bases for V and 9 bases for J; bases not matched to a gene: 7. The CDR3 has 16 residues. The CDR3 region is CASSQEGLLAGGEQFF. CDR3 nucleotides: TGTGCCAGCAGCCAAGAAGGGTTGCTAGCGGGGGGTGAGCAGTTCTTC.

The chain carries TRBV5-1 and TRBJ2-7; 7 bases map to TRBD2. Per germline, CDR1 SGHRS and CDR2 YFSETQ. The CDR3 length is 13 residues. With V trimmed by 4 bases and J by 5 bases, 6 bases remained unmatched. The CDR3 spells CASSPAGRDEQYF. CDR3 nucleotide sequence: TGCGCCAGCAGCCCAGCGGGAAGGGACGAGCAGTACTTC.

The chain recombines TRBV3-1 (or the pseudogene TRBV3-2) with TRBJ1-6; the D gene is possibly TRBD1 (6 bases). The CDR3 totals 14 residues. Per germline, CDR1 LGHDT and CDR2 YNNKEL (reference sequence). The V and J ends lost 4 bases and 7 bases respectively, with 11 bases between them. In nucleotides, the CDR3 is TGTGCCAGCAGCCCGACAGGTCAGAATTCACCCCTCCACTTT. Translated: CASSPTGQNSPLHF.

This sequence joins TRBV11-1 and TRBJ2-7; 9 positions match TRBD2. The CDR3 is 14 residues long. Germline lookup yields CDR1 SGHAT and CDR2 FQDESV (reference sequence). V was clipped by 4 bases and J by 6 bases; unmatched bases: 7. The CDR3: CASSSPGLAVEQYF. The CDR3 nucleotides are TGTGCCAGCAGCTCCCCGGGACTAGCAGTCGAGCAGTACTTC.

V usage is TRBV27 and J usage is TRBJ2-5; 10 bases agree with TRBD1. Germline V lookup: CDR1 MNHEY, CDR2 SMNVEV (reference sequence). V lost 5 bases and J lost 2; bases outside the gene matches: 5. This CDR3 has 15 amino acids. CDR3: CASSPGQGGQETQYF. CDR3 coding DNA: TGTGCCAGCAGTCCTGGACAGGGGGGACAAGAGACCCAGTACTTC.

This clone has a single count. The J gene is TRBJ1-1, the V gene TRBV28; tentative D call: TRBD1 (6 bases). The CDR3 loop spans 14 amino acids. Trimming removed 1 base from V and 4 bases from J, with 10 bases in between. From germline, CDR1 is MDHEN and CDR2 SYDVKM. In DNA, the CDR3 is TGTGCCAGCAGTTTATTACAGGGTCGCACTGAAGCTTTCTTT. It yields the protein CASSLLQGRTEAFF.

The V call is TRBV13, the J call TRBJ2-7; the D gene is possibly TRBD2 (6 bases). The V gene lost 0 bases and the J gene lost 2 bases, with 11 bases spanning the gap. The CDR3 runs to 15 residues. Germline V gene lookup returns CDR1 PRHDT and CDR2 FYEKMQ (reference sequence). As DNA, the CDR3 is TGTGCCAGCAGCTTAGGTCGGGACTTCACCTACGAGCAGTACTTC. Its translation is CASSLGRDFTYEQYF.

The V call is TRBV2, the J call TRBJ1-1, with a tentative D call TRBD1 (5 bases). Germline V gene data show CDR1 as SNHLY and CDR2 as FYNNEI. Trimming took 8 bases from V and 1 from J, leaving 17 bases between them. The CDR3 covers 15 residues. CDR3 in DNA: TGTGCCAGCTCCAAGCCCCCGGGGGGGAACACTGAAGCTTTCTTT. Translating it yields CASSKPPGGNTEAFF.

This clone was observed a single time. The chain carries TRBV28 and TRBJ2-7, with 10 nucleotides matching TRBD2. Per the germline V gene, CDR1 is MDHEN and CDR2 is SYDVKM. CDR3 length: 14 residues. Trimming cost V 3 bases and J 3 bases; bases outside gene matches: 2. CDR3 DNA: TGTGCCAGCAGTTTCGGACTAGCGGACTACGAGCAGTACTTC. It translates to CASSFGLADYEQYF. Filled out from reference TRBV28 and TRBJ2-7, the complete variable domain reads DVKVTQSSRYLVKRTGEKVFLECVQDMDHENMFWYRQDPGLGLRLIYFSYDVKMKEKGDIPEGYSVSREKKERFSLILESASTNQTSMYLCASSFGLADYEQYFGPGTRLTVT.

J is TRBJ2-1 and V is TRBV14; TRBD2 agrees at 8 bases. This CDR3 comprises 13 residues. The germline V gene encodes CDR1 SGHDN and CDR2 FVKESK. J was trimmed by 7 bases and V by 4 bases; bases with no gene match: 3. The CDR3 nucleotides are TGTGCCAGCAGCCGGGTAGCGGGGAATGAGCAGTTCTTC. It translates to CASSRVAGNEQFF.

This clone occurred a few times. The rearrangement uses TRBV5-1 and TRBJ1-4; TRBD1 might be the D (6 bases). The V and J ends lost 3 bases and 1 base respectively, with 7 bases between them. Germline V lookup: CDR1 SGHRS, CDR2 YFSETQ. The length of the CDR3 is 14 residues. CDR3: CASSSQGTNEKLFF. The CDR3 bases are TGCGCCAGCAGCTCACAGGGAACTAATGAAAAACTGTTTTTT.